This is a list of T cell receptor beta chains from one sample in a study of vaccination effects on CD4 cells after COVID-19. Antigen specificity for these receptors is unknown. The protocol was immunoSEQ multiplex PCR, while the TCRdb copy is restricted to in-frame clones and leaves out a portion. The top ten hold 20% to 25% of the sample, which has 25,000 or so clones, about 70% seen once. Here the sequenced sample was CD4+ T cells from PBMCs cultured with HCoV-NL63 spike peptides, taken before COVID-19 vaccination. These receptors were taken from a human donor who received a COVID-19 vaccine. CDR3s include the opening cysteine and the closing phenylalanine or tryptophan. The order of the fields is V gene, J gene, D gene, clone size, CDR3 protein, CDR3 DNA. A D gene is named only where the DNA matches it firmly. Expanded clones get a size class; other rows say once, few or many, or leave the size out.

V gene: TRBV24-1
J gene: TRBJ1-2
D gene: -
clone size: -
CDR3 protein: CASRDGANYGYTF
CDR3 DNA: TGTGCCTCTAGAGACGGTGCTAACTATGGCTACACCTTC

V gene: TRBV9
J gene: TRBJ1-2
D gene: -
clone size: -
CDR3 protein: CASSVTGTPGGGGYTF
CDR3 DNA: TGTGCCAGCAGCGTAACCGGGACTCCGGGAGGGGGTGGCTACACCTTC

V gene: TRBV5-1
J gene: TRBJ1-1
D gene: TRBD1
clone size: -
CDR3 protein: CASSGLTGGRGTEAFF
CDR3 DNA: TGCGCCAGCAGCGGGTTGACAGGGGGCCGGGGCACTGAAGCTTTCTTT

V gene: TRBV4-1
J gene: TRBJ1-4
D gene: -
clone size: -
CDR3 protein: CASSQKAKVPTNEKLFF
CDR3 DNA: TGCGCCAGCAGCCAAAAGGCAAAAGTCCCAACTAATGAAAAACTGTTTTTT

V gene: TRBV7-8
J gene: TRBJ1-3
D gene: -
clone size: few
CDR3 protein: CASSPRGSGNTIYF
CDR3 DNA: TGTGCCAGCAGCCCCAGGGGCTCTGGAAACACCATATATTTT

V gene: TRBV28
J gene: TRBJ1-3
D gene: -
clone size: -
CDR3 protein: CASSAGGGSGNTIYF
CDR3 DNA: TGTGCCAGCAGTGCGGGTGGTGGGTCTGGAAACACCATATATTTT

V gene: TRBV28
J gene: TRBJ1-1
D gene: -
clone size: -
CDR3 protein: CASSPTRGEAFF
CDR3 DNA: TGTGCCAGCAGTCCAACGAGGGGGGAAGCTTTCTTT

V gene: TRBV7-2
J gene: TRBJ2-4
D gene: -
clone size: -
CDR3 protein: CASSRGTLTGAKNIQYF
CDR3 DNA: TGTGCCAGCAGCCGTGGGACTCTAACTGGAGCCAAAAACATTCAGTACTTC

V gene: TRBV6-1
J gene: TRBJ2-3
D gene: -
clone size: -
CDR3 protein: CASSEAGHTQYF
CDR3 DNA: TGTGCCAGCAGTGAAGCGGGTCATACGCAGTATTTT

V gene: TRBV4-2
J gene: TRBJ2-3
D gene: TRBD2
clone size: -
CDR3 protein: CASSQDTGGPLDTQYF
CDR3 DNA: TGTGCCAGCAGCCAAGATACGGGAGGGCCTCTAGATACGCAGTATTTT

V gene: TRBV5-1
J gene: TRBJ2-7
D gene: -
clone size: -
CDR3 protein: CASSLGRRDTSYEQYF
CDR3 DNA: TGCGCCAGCAGTTTGGGCCGGAGGGACACCTCCTACGAGCAGTACTTC

V gene: TRBV7-8
J gene: TRBJ1-1
D gene: TRBD1
clone size: -
CDR3 protein: CASILRQGNEAFF
CDR3 DNA: TGTGCCAGCATCCTGCGACAGGGGAATGAAGCTTTCTTT

V gene: TRBV19
J gene: TRBJ1-2
D gene: TRBD1
clone size: few
CDR3 protein: CASTISGGNDYGYTF
CDR3 DNA: TGTGCCAGTACCATCTCAGGGGGTAACGACTATGGCTACACCTTC

V gene: TRBV7-8
J gene: TRBJ1-5
D gene: TRBD1
clone size: -
CDR3 protein: CASSTGTGRLRNQPQHF
CDR3 DNA: TGTGCCAGCAGCACCGGGACAGGGCGCTTACGCAATCAGCCCCAGCATTTT

V gene: TRBV9
J gene: TRBJ2-5
D gene: -
clone size: -
CDR3 protein: CASSGTGDDETQYF
CDR3 DNA: TGTGCCAGCAGCGGGACGGGGGACGACGAGACCCAGTACTTC

V gene: TRBV5-4
J gene: TRBJ1-2
D gene: -
clone size: -
CDR3 protein: CASSPLTGPTNYGYTF
CDR3 DNA: TGTGCCAGCAGCCCACTGACAGGCCCAACCAACTATGGCTACACCTTC

V gene: TRBV7-2
J gene: TRBJ1-2
D gene: -
clone size: -
CDR3 protein: CASSPGPTYGYTF
CDR3 DNA: TGTGCCAGCAGTCCCGGACCGACCTATGGCTACACCTTC

V gene: TRBV5-1
J gene: TRBJ1-3
D gene: -
clone size: -
CDR3 protein: CASSYLGSDSGNTIYF
CDR3 DNA: TGCGCCAGCAGTTATCTCGGATCGGACTCTGGAAACACCATATATTTT

V gene: TRBV27
J gene: TRBJ2-6
D gene: -
clone size: -
CDR3 protein: CASSPGGANVLTF
CDR3 DNA: TGTGCCAGCAGTCCTGGGGGGGCCAACGTCCTGACTTTC

V gene: TRBV5-6
J gene: TRBJ1-5
D gene: TRBD1
clone size: -
CDR3 protein: CASGRGVRGEPQHF
CDR3 DNA: TGTGCCAGCGGCCGAGGGGTCAGGGGGGAACCCCAGCATTTT

V gene: TRBV19
J gene: TRBJ1-3
D gene: -
clone size: few
CDR3 protein: CASSIPGNTIYF
CDR3 DNA: TGTGCCAGTAGTATCCCCGGAAACACCATATATTTT

V gene: TRBV12-3/TRBV12-4
J gene: TRBJ2-7
D gene: -
clone size: once
CDR3 protein: CASGGHSYEQYF
CDR3 DNA: TGTGCCAGCGGGGGCCACTCCTACGAGCAGTACTTC

V gene: TRBV6-5
J gene: TRBJ1-1
D gene: -
clone size: -
CDR3 protein: CAGTGAPSTEAFF
CDR3 DNA: TGTGCCGGCACCGGGGCCCCCAGCACTGAAGCTTTCTTT

V gene: TRBV13
J gene: TRBJ1-3
D gene: -
clone size: -
CDR3 protein: CASSLSGRVPGAGNTIYF
CDR3 DNA: TGTGCCAGCAGCTTATCAGGGCGGGTTCCTGGGGCTGGAAACACCATATATTTT

V gene: TRBV6-5
J gene: TRBJ1-2
D gene: -
clone size: once
CDR3 protein: CASGTQGSNYGYTF
CDR3 DNA: TGTGCCTCCGGGACTCAAGGGTCTAACTATGGCTACACCTTC

V gene: TRBV3-1/TRBV3-2
J gene: TRBJ1-3
D gene: -
clone size: -
CDR3 protein: CASSQQGTGNTIYF
CDR3 DNA: TGTGCCAGCAGCCAACAGGGCACTGGAAACACCATATATTTT

V gene: TRBV18
J gene: TRBJ1-2
D gene: -
clone size: -
CDR3 protein: CASSPRVIAGGYTF
CDR3 DNA: TGTGCCAGCTCACCACGGGTGATCGCAGGTGGCTACACCTTC

V gene: TRBV6-5
J gene: TRBJ1-4
D gene: TRBD1
clone size: -
CDR3 protein: CASSYSNRGREKLFF
CDR3 DNA: TGTGCCAGCAGTTACTCGAACAGGGGTCGGGAAAAACTGTTTTTT

V gene: TRBV5-1
J gene: TRBJ1-1
D gene: -
clone size: -
CDR3 protein: CASSADTVGAFF
CDR3 DNA: TGCGCCAGCAGCGCGGACACCGTAGGGGCTTTCTTT

V gene: TRBV6-5
J gene: TRBJ1-2
D gene: TRBD1
clone size: -
CDR3 protein: CASRVGQPNYGYTF
CDR3 DNA: TGTGCCAGCAGGGTGGGACAGCCCAACTATGGCTACACCTTC

V gene: TRBV3-1/TRBV3-2
J gene: TRBJ1-1
D gene: -
clone size: -
CDR3 protein: CASSPGRVWNTEAFF
CDR3 DNA: TGTGCCAGCAGCCCGGGACGGGTATGGAACACTGAAGCTTTCTTT

V gene: TRBV28
J gene: TRBJ1-2
D gene: TRBD1
clone size: -
CDR3 protein: CASSPRDRAYGYTF
CDR3 DNA: TGTGCCAGCAGTCCTAGGGACAGGGCCTATGGCTACACCTTC

V gene: TRBV30
J gene: TRBJ1-2
D gene: -
clone size: few
CDR3 protein: CAWSKWGTATNYGYTF
CDR3 DNA: TGTGCCTGGAGCAAGTGGGGGACTGCGACGAACTATGGCTACACCTTC

V gene: TRBV7-3
J gene: TRBJ2-3
D gene: -
clone size: -
CDR3 protein: CASSLIGSLTDTQYF
CDR3 DNA: TGTGCCAGCAGCTTAATAGGTTCCCTCACAGATACGCAGTATTTT

V gene: TRBV19
J gene: TRBJ2-1
D gene: -
clone size: -
CDR3 protein: CASSDTTVIRNEQFF
CDR3 DNA: TGTGCCAGTAGCGATACTACAGTGATACGCAATGAGCAGTTCTTC

V gene: TRBV6-2/TRBV6-3
J gene: TRBJ1-1
D gene: -
clone size: -
CDR3 protein: CASSLLTGNTEAFF
CDR3 DNA: TGTGCCAGCAGCCTCCTAACGGGGAACACTGAAGCTTTCTTT

V gene: TRBV12-2
J gene: TRBJ2-1
D gene: -
clone size: -
CDR3 protein: CASRLARQFPAGANEQFF
CDR3 DNA: TGTGCAAGTCGCTTAGCGCGTCAATTCCCGGCTGGCGCCAATGAGCAGTTCTTC

V gene: TRBV7-2
J gene: TRBJ1-5
D gene: -
clone size: once
CDR3 protein: CASSFYSNQPQHF
CDR3 DNA: TGTGCCAGCAGCTTTTATAGCAATCAGCCCCAGCATTTT

V gene: TRBV7-9
J gene: TRBJ2-3
D gene: -
clone size: -
CDR3 protein: CASSRGFDQRTDTQYF
CDR3 DNA: TGTGCCAGCAGCCGTGGCTTCGACCAGCGCACAGATACGCAGTATTTT

V gene: TRBV10-3
J gene: TRBJ1-2
D gene: -
clone size: -
CDR3 protein: CAIRKQGDSSGYTF
CDR3 DNA: TGTGCCATCAGGAAACAGGGTGATAGTTCTGGCTACACCTTC

V gene: TRBV7-2
J gene: TRBJ2-2
D gene: -
clone size: -
CDR3 protein: CASSRGSGELFF
CDR3 DNA: TGTGCCAGCAGCCGGGGATCCGGGGAGCTGTTTTTT

V gene: TRBV11-2
J gene: TRBJ1-1
D gene: -
clone size: -
CDR3 protein: CASSRRWNTEAFF
CDR3 DNA: TGTGCCAGCAGCCGACGGTGGAACACTGAAGCTTTCTTT

V gene: TRBV15
J gene: TRBJ2-7
D gene: TRBD1
clone size: -
CDR3 protein: CATSRDKARTGAYEQYF
CDR3 DNA: TGTGCCACCAGCAGAGATAAAGCCCGGACAGGGGCCTACGAGCAGTACTTC

V gene: TRBV29-1
J gene: TRBJ2-5
D gene: TRBD2
clone size: -
CDR3 protein: CSVEDGPGGETQYF
CDR3 DNA: TGCAGCGTTGAAGACGGTCCGGGGGGAGAGACCCAGTACTTC

V gene: TRBV5-1
J gene: TRBJ1-2
D gene: TRBD1
clone size: -
CDR3 protein: CASRTGGLLNYGYTF
CDR3 DNA: TGCGCCAGCAGGACAGGGGGTCTCCTTAACTATGGCTACACCTTC

V gene: TRBV4-3
J gene: TRBJ1-1
D gene: TRBD1
clone size: -
CDR3 protein: CASSRDRGPAEAFF
CDR3 DNA: TGCGCCAGCAGCCGCGACAGGGGGCCCGCTGAAGCTTTCTTT

V gene: TRBV19
J gene: TRBJ2-1
D gene: TRBD2
clone size: few
CDR3 protein: CASRTSGRNYNEQFF
CDR3 DNA: TGTGCCAGTAGAACTAGCGGGAGGAACTACAATGAGCAGTTCTTC

V gene: TRBV6-2/TRBV6-3
J gene: TRBJ2-5
D gene: -
clone size: -
CDR3 protein: CASSYRMGGRSTTERKETQYF
CDR3 DNA: TGTGCCAGCAGTTACAGGATGGGGGGTCGCAGTACGACGGAGCGTAAAGAGACCCAGTACTTC

V gene: TRBV27
J gene: TRBJ1-1
D gene: -
clone size: -
CDR3 protein: CASSYQYPGGGWEAFF
CDR3 DNA: TGTGCCAGCAGTTACCAATACCCCGGGGGTGGTTGGGAAGCTTTCTTT

V gene: TRBV4-2
J gene: TRBJ2-5
D gene: -
clone size: -
CDR3 protein: CASSQGGSGGDQETQYF
CDR3 DNA: TGTGCCAGCAGCCAAGGAGGCAGTGGCGGAGACCAAGAGACCCAGTACTTC

V gene: TRBV2
J gene: TRBJ1-1
D gene: -
clone size: few
CDR3 protein: CASSEGINTRTEAFF
CDR3 DNA: TGTGCCAGCAGTGAGGGTATCAACACCCGCACTGAAGCTTTCTTT

V gene: TRBV4-3
J gene: TRBJ1-3
D gene: -
clone size: few
CDR3 protein: CASSQVRGSNTIYF
CDR3 DNA: TGCGCCAGCAGCCAAGTTAGGGGATCGAACACCATATATTTT